Detailed here is one T cell receptor (beta chain). The sample originates from a study of blood T cell repertoires in COVID-19. Trimming left V 7 bases short and J 3 bases short, with 8 bases between. This CDR3 is 13 amino acids long. Germline V gene lookup returns CDR1 SGHRS and CDR2 YFSETQ. Here immunoSEQ multiplex PCR was the method, and the copy in TCRdb shows in-frame clones only, minus some. Counted here are about 140,000 clones, more than 65% occurring once; the ten biggest clones make up more than 3.5%. The chain combines TRBV5-1 with TRBJ1-6, with a tentative D call TRBD1 (6 bases). Material for sequencing was peripheral blood. The sequence was obtained from an older woman with acute or convalescent COVID-19. As DNA, the CDR3 is TGCGCCAGCGGGACATACTATAATTCACCCCTCCACTTT. Translated, it gives CASGTYYNSPLHF.